This record covers a single T cell receptor (beta chain). The data stem from a study of blood T cell repertoires in COVID-19. The overall study: There were acute and convalescent COVID-19 samples, and they came from the United States, Italy and Spain. T cells, B-cell-depleted T cells, or PBMCs provided the cDNA or gDNA that served as material.

Per the study methods: Amplification of reference gene primers provided the estimated nucleated cell counts. Method: immunoSEQ multiplex PCR; TCRdb's copy keeps in-frame clones and lacks some. The DNA was the basis for D and trimming; V, J and clone size are from that table. This table holds fewer than 200,000 clones, 65% to 85% found once. The V gene's germline CDR1 is GTSNPN and CDR2 SVGIG (reference sequence). The CDR3 totals 13 residues. With 8 bases clipped from V and 3 bases from J, the junction kept 7 bases outside the gene matches. The rearrangement links TRBV30 to TRBJ1-1, with 9 bases matching TRBD1. Sequenced input: peripheral blood. This sequence was found in a woman older than 75 with acute or convalescent COVID-19. The CDR3 sequence is CAADRGWYTEAFF. The CDR3 DNA sequence: TGTGCCGCAGACAGGGGGTGGTACACTGAAGCTTTCTTT.